The text below deals with one T cell receptor beta chain. The antigen remains unidentified. The source of the sample is a study of T cell responses to AZD1222 COVID-19 vaccine. Libraries were prepared by immunoSEQ multiplex PCR; TCRdb keeps only in-frame clonotypes and omits some of them. The sample records about 140,000 clones, roughly 90% being singletons. Study-wide points: Mostly white British, mostly female donors; authors suggested clonal diversity may be underestimated. CD4 TCRs linked to vaccination spanned spike, dominating at 160-218 and 743-854.

Second-dose groups at about 4 or about 12 weeks were pooled. The input for sequencing was peripheral blood, taken 28 days after the second AZD1222 dose. The origin of this receptor is an adult who received the AZD1222 COVID-19 vaccine.

This chain's CDR3 is CASSAGNQPQHF. The CDR3 DNA is TGTGCCAGCAGTGCGGGCAATCAGCCCCAGCATTTT. The chain has TRBV27 and TRBJ1-5; D remains unclear. The CDR3 loop spans 12 amino acids. Trimming cost V 5 bases and J 2 bases, with 4 bases left between them. Germline assignment: CDR1 MNHEY and CDR2 SMNVEV (reference sequence).